One and the same sample provided the 22 T cell receptor beta chains below, sequenced in a study of T cells in Graves' hyperthyroidism and ophthalmopathy. Template material for amplifying TCR beta CDR3 regions consisted of RNA transcripts. The HTBI primer set drove a first-round RT-PCR of the TCR CDR3. TCRdb passed the multiplex PCR reads through MiXCR, listing each CDR3 protein once. The sample holds hundreds of thousands of distinct CDR3 sequences, less than 15% seen once. The sample taken for sequencing was blood. All receptors come from a young woman with Graves' hyperthyroidism.

In its sample, this clonotype was seen many times. V is TRBV12-3 or TRBV12-4 and J is TRBJ2-1; maybe TRBD1 (5 bases). The CDR3 runs 13 residues. V was pared by 4 bases and J by 7 bases, with 11 bases between. CDR3 nucleotides: TGTGCCAGCAGTTCGGGCAGGGTTAATGAGCAGTTCTTC. It codes for CASSSGRVNEQFF.

This clonotype showed up many times. This chain joins TRBV7-9 and TRBJ1-4; no clear D. CDR3 length: 14 residues. Germline V CDR1 and CDR2: SEHNR, FQNEAQ (reference sequence). The V and J ends lost 3 bases and 6 bases respectively, with 11 bases between them. The CDR3 loop reads CASSLRRGDEKLFF. The CDR3 DNA reads TGTGCCAGCAGCTTGAGACGAGGTGATGAAAAACTGTTTTTT.

This clonotype was detected many times. The CDR3 DNA reads as TGTGCCAGCAGTCCCGACATCCAAGCCTCCTATGGCTACACCTTC. It yields the protein CASSPDIQASYGYTF. The chain uses TRBV6-1 and TRBJ1-2; unclear D gene. V was clipped by 5 bases and J by 4 bases, with 17 bases between them. The CDR3 length is 15 residues. Germline V gene lookup returns CDR1 MNHNS and CDR2 SASEGT.

V and J are TRBV19 and TRBJ2-1; D may correspond to TRBD1 or TRBD2 (5 bases each). CDR3 length: 17 amino acids. Germline V lookup: CDR1 LNHDA, CDR2 SQIVND (reference sequence). The V and J ends lost 1 base and 4 bases respectively, with 17 bases between them. The CDR3 loop is CASSIAFGTEVYNEQFF. Here the CDR3 DNA reads TGTGCCAGTAGTATAGCCTTCGGGACGGAGGTTTACAATGAGCAGTTCTTC.

This clonotype was seen ten or more times. The V call is TRBV11-3, the J call TRBJ1-6; a possible D gene is TRBD1 (5 bases). This CDR3 spans 16 amino acids. Between the trimmed V and J ends, which lost 6 bases and 2 bases, there was a span of 14 bases. Per the germline V gene, CDR1 is SGHNT and CDR2 is YENEEA. CDR3 loop: CASSERPDTYNSPLHF. In DNA, the CDR3 is TGTGCCAGCAGTGAACGACCGGACACCTATAATTCACCCCTCCACTTT.

V and J are TRBV6-1 and TRBJ2-2, with TRBD1 matching 9 bases. CDR3 length: 15 amino acids. V lost 6 bases to trimming and J lost 4 bases; unmatched junction nucleotides: 6. Germline CDR1 MNHNS, CDR2 SASEGT. The CDR3 sequence: CASRPGQGTTGELFF. The CDR3 DNA reads TGTGCCAGCAGGCCGGGACAGGGAACCACCGGGGAGCTGTTTTTT.

The rearrangement uses TRBV12-3 or TRBV12-4 and TRBJ1-5; the D is unclear. The CDR3 loop spans 15 amino acids. Trimming shortened V by 2 bases and J by 6 bases, and 14 bases separated the two germline ends. The CDR3 region has the DNA TGTGCCAGCAGTTTATACGCGGCGGTCGGTCAGCCCCAGCATTTT. The encoded protein is CASSLYAAVGQPQHF.

This clonotype came up many times. The rearrangement joins TRBV4-1 to TRBJ1-1; D remains ambiguous. The CDR3 runs 14 residues. V shed 3 bases and J shed 5 bases, with 13 bases lying between them. The V gene's germline CDR1 is MGHRA and CDR2 YSYEKL. The CDR3: CASSHWARETEAFF. The CDR3 DNA is TGCGCCAGCAGCCACTGGGCGAGGGAAACTGAAGCTTTCTTT.

This clonotype came up many times. The rearrangement joins TRBV20-1 to TRBJ2-5; 8 nucleotides line up with TRBD1. The V and J ends lost 6 bases and 2 bases, in that order; junction bases with no gene match: 8. CDR3 length equals 14 residues. CDR1 is DFQATT, CDR2 SNEGSKA, per germline (reference sequence). The CDR3 coding sequence is TGCAGTGCCGGACAGGGTGTTGGGCAAGAGACCCAGTACTTC. Protein sequence: CSAGQGVGQETQYF.

This clonotype was detected many times. This chain links TRBV7-3 with TRBJ2-3; TRBD1 matches 8 bases. The V and J ends lost 0 bases and 6 bases, in that order; junction bases with no gene match: 5. The CDR3 covers 15 residues. Germline CDR1 is SGHTA and CDR2 is FQGTGA. The CDR3 is CASSLTSDRADTQYF. CDR3 nucleotide sequence: TGTGCCAGCAGCTTAACTTCGGACAGGGCTGATACGCAGTATTTT.

There are many counts of this clonotype. The rearrangement links TRBV30 to TRBJ2-1; D is unresolved. The V end was cut by 2 bases, the J end by 5 bases, with 10 bases between. CDR3 length: 13 amino acids. The V gene's germline CDR1 is GTSNPN and CDR2 SVGIG (reference sequence). CDR3 DNA sequence: TGTGCCTGGAGTAGCCAGGCGAACAATGAGCAGTTCTTC. It encodes CAWSSQANNEQFF.

This clonotype was recorded many times. J is TRBJ1-1 and V is TRBV20-1; tentatively, D is TRBD1 (5 bases). Trimming removed 0 bases from V and 8 bases from J, with 22 bases in between. CDR3 size: 16 residues. Germline V lookup: CDR1 DFQATT, CDR2 SNEGSKA (reference sequence). CDR3 sequence reads: CSARDLGRDDPHEAFF. DNA for the CDR3: TGCAGTGCTAGAGATTTGGGGCGCGATGACCCCCACGAAGCTTTCTTT.

This chain connects TRBV15 to TRBJ1-1, with D tentatively TRBD1 (5 bases). Trimming stripped 0 bases from V and 6 bases from J, with 11 bases between. Germline V gene lookup returns CDR1 LNHNV and CDR2 YYDKDF (reference sequence). The CDR3 runs 14 residues. CDR3 sequence reads: CATSRDRAMAEAFF. The DNA of the CDR3 is TGTGCCACCAGCAGAGACAGGGCAATGGCTGAAGCTTTCTTT. Together with reference TRBV15 and TRBJ1-1, the CDR3 gives the full variable domain: DAMVIQNPRYQVTQFGKPVTLSCSQTLNHNVMYWYQQKSSQAPKLLFHYYDKDFNNEADTPDNFQSRRPNTSFCFLDIRSPGLGDTAMYLCATSRDRAMAEAFFGQGTRLTVV.

This clonotype has at least ten counts. Here the CDR3 DNA reads TGTGCCAGCAGCTCCGTGTCTGGGGGCCGGGATTACCACAATGAGCAGTTCTTC. It codes for CASSSVSGGRDYHNEQFF. The gene calls are TRBV11-3 and TRBJ2-1, with TRBD1 as a possible D gene (6 bases). V dropped 4 bases and J dropped 5 bases, with 24 bases sitting between them. The germline gives CDR1 SGHNT, CDR2 YENEEA. This CDR3 has 18 amino acids.

This chain links TRBV3-1 with TRBJ1-6; D might be TRBD1 (6 bases). The CDR3 has 17 residues. Germline CDR1 and CDR2: LGHDT and YNNKEL (reference sequence). V lost 0 bases to trimming and J lost 8 bases, with 17 bases between them. The CDR3 loop is CASSQDRARGRYSPLHF. The CDR3 DNA sequence: TGTGCCAGCAGCCAAGATAGGGCCAGGGGCAGGTATTCACCCCTCCACTTT.

This clonotype was seen more than once but under ten times. The gene calls are TRBV19 and TRBJ2-2; the D is unclear. Germline V gives CDR1 LNHDA, CDR2 SQIVND (reference sequence). This CDR3 contains 16 residues. V lost 3 bases and J 1 base, leaving 12 bases between the germline ends. The CDR3 spells CASSMLSGRNTGELFF. The CDR3 DNA is TGTGCCAGTAGTATGCTGTCGGGTAGGAACACCGGGGAGCTGTTTTTT.

This clonotype was counted at least ten times. The chain uses TRBV11-2 and TRBJ2-3; 10 nucleotides align to TRBD2. The CDR3 totals 19 residues. V lost 5 bases to trimming and J lost 2 bases; unmatched junction nucleotides: 16. Germline V gene lookup returns CDR1 SGHAT and CDR2 FQNNGV. CDR3 protein: CASSRAVPGLAAFTDTQYF. Here the CDR3 DNA reads TGTGCCAGCAGCCGCGCGGTCCCCGGACTAGCGGCATTCACAGATACGCAGTATTTT.

The sample holds a few counts of this clonotype. The rearrangement links TRBV3-1 to TRBJ1-4, with D uncertain. V lost 0 bases to trimming and J lost 4 bases, with 12 bases between them. Germline V CDR1 and CDR2: LGHDT, YNNKEL (reference sequence). The CDR3 length is 16 residues. The CDR3 DNA sequence: TGTGCCAGCAGCCAAGAAGGGCAAGGCAGTAATGAAAAACTGTTTTTT. Translating gives CASSQEGQGSNEKLFF.

In this sample, this clonotype turned up a few times. V usage is TRBV11-2 and J usage is TRBJ2-5; D not certain. Germline values: CDR1 SGHAT, CDR2 FQNNGV. Trimming removed 5 bases from V and 2 bases from J, with 12 bases in between. The CDR3 extends over 14 amino acids. CDR3: CASSASLVQETQYF. CDR3 nucleotides: TGTGCCAGCAGCGCCTCACTCGTTCAAGAGACCCAGTACTTC.

This clonotype has just a few counts. The rearrangement joins TRBV20-1 to TRBJ2-3, with D tentatively TRBD2 (7 bases). CDR1 is DFQATT and CDR2 is SNEGSKA in the germline V gene (reference sequence). This CDR3 spans 19 amino acids. V was trimmed by 3 bases and J by 1 base, leaving 26 bases between them. The CDR3 DNA sequence: TGCAGTGCTAGTCCCAAGGGGGGGGGCCCTATCACACGCACAGATACGCAGTATTTT. This encodes CSASPKGGGPITRTDTQYF.

In this sample, this clonotype turned up many times. The chain employs TRBV2 and TRBJ2-7; 9 nucleotides align to TRBD2. In germline, CDR1 is SNHLY, CDR2 FYNNEI. The CDR3 covers 14 residues. J gave up 3 bases and V 4 bases, and 4 bases lay outside the gene matches. DNA for the CDR3: TGTGCCAGCAGTGTGGGTAGCGGGGGCTACGAGCAGTACTTC. It yields the protein CASSVGSGGYEQYF.

V usage is TRBV19 and J usage is TRBJ2-2; D remains unclear. Trimming took 3 bases from V and 4 from J, leaving 9 bases between them. Per the germline V gene, CDR1 is LNHDA and CDR2 is SQIVND (reference sequence). There are 14 residues in the CDR3. The CDR3 DNA follows: TGTGCCAGTAGTATGGTACAGCTCACCGGGGAGCTGTTTTTT. This gives the protein CASSMVQLTGELFF.